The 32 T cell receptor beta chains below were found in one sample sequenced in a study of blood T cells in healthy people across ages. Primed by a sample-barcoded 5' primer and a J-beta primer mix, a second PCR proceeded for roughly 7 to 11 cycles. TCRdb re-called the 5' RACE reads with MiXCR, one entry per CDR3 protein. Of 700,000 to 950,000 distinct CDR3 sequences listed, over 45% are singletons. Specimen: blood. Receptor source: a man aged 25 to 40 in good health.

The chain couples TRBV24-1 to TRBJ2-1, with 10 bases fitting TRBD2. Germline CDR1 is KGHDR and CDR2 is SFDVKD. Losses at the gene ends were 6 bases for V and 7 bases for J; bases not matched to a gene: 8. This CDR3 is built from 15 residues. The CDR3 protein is CATSLASGSYNEQFF. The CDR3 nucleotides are TGTGCCACCAGTCTTGCTAGCGGGAGTTATAATGAGCAGTTCTTC.

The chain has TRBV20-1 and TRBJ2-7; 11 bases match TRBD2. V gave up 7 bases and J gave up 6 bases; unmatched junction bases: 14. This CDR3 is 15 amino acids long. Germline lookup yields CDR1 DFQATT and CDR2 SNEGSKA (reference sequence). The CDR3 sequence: CSVSRPLAGEREQYF. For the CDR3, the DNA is TGCAGTGTCAGTCGCCCACTAGCGGGAGAACGCGAGCAGTACTTC.

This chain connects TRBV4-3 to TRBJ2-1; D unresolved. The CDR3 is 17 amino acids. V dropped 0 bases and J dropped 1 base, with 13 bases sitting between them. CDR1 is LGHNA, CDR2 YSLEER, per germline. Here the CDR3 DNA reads TGCGCCAGCAGCCAAGATGGTTTGGTCGGGTCCTACAATGAGCAGTTCTTC. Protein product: CASSQDGLVGSYNEQFF.

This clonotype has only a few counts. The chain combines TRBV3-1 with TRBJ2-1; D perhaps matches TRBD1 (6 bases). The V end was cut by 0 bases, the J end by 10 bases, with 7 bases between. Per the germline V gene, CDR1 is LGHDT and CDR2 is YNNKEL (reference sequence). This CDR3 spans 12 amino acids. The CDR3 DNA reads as TGTGCCAGCAGCCAAGAGACAGGAGAGCAGTTCTTC. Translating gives CASSQETGEQFF.

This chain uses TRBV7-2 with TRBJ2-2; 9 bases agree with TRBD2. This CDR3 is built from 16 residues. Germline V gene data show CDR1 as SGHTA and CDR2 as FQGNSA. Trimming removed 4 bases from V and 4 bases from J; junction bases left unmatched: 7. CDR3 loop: CASSSRLAASTGELFF. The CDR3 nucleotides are TGTGCCAGCAGCTCTAGACTAGCGGCATCCACCGGGGAGCTGTTTTTT.

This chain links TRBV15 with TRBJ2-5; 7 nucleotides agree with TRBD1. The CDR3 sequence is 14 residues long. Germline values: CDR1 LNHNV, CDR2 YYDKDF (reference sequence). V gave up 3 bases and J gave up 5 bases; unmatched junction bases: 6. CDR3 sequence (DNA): TGTGCCACCAGCAGCCGACAGGGCTGGGAGACCCAGTACTTC. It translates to CATSSRQGWETQYF.

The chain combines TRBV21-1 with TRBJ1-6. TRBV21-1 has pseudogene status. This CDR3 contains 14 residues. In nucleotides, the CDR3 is TGTGCCAGCAGCAAAAATTTGGGCAATTCACCCCTCCACTTT. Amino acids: CASSKNLGNSPLHF.

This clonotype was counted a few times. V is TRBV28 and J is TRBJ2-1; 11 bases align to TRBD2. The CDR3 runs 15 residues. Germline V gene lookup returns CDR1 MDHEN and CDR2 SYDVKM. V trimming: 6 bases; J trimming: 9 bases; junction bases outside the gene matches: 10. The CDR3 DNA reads TGTGCCAGCAGGCGCCTAGCGGGAGGTTTCGGTGAGCAGTTCTTC. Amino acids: CASRRLAGGFGEQFF.

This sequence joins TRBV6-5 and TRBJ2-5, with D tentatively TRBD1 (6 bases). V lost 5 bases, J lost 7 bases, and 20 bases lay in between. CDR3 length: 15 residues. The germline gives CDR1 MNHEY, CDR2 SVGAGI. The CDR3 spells CASSAPRGQRGTQYF. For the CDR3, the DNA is TGTGCCAGCAGTGCCCCGCGCGGACAGAGGGGGACCCAGTACTTC.

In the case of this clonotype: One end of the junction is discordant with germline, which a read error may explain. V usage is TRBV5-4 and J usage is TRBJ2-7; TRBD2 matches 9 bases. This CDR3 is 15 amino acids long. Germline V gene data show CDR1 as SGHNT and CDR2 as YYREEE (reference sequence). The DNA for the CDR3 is TGTGCCAACAGCCCCAGGAGCGGGGGGTACTACGAGCAGTACTTC. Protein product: CANSPRSGGYYEQYF.

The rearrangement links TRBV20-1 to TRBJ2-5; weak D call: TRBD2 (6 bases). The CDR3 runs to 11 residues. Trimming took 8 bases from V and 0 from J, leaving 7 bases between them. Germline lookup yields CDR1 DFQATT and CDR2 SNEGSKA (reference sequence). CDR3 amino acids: CSKRDQETQYF. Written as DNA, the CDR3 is TGCAGTAAGCGGGACCAAGAGACCCAGTACTTC.

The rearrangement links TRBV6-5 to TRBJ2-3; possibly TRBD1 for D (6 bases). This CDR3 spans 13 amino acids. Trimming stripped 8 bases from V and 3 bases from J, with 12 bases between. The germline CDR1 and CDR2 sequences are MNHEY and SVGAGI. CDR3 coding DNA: TGTGCCAGCGGGAACAGGGAGACAGATACGCAGTATTTT. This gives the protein CASGNRETDTQYF.

CDR3 sequence: CASSNYRGTGNYEQYF. The CDR3 DNA reads as TGTGCCAGTAGCAACTACCGTGGGACAGGGAACTACGAGCAGTACTTC. The chain has TRBV19 and TRBJ2-7; 9 bases are shared with TRBD1. This CDR3 has 16 amino acids. With V trimmed by 6 bases and J by 3 bases, 12 bases remained unmatched. Per the germline V gene, CDR1 is LNHDA and CDR2 is SQIVND (reference sequence).

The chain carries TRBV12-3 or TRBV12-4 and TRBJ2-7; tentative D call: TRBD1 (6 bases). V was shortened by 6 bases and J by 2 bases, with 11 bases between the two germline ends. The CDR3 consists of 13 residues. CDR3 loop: CASSRDTAYEQYF. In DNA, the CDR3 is TGTGCCAGCAGCCGGGACACTGCCTACGAGCAGTACTTC.

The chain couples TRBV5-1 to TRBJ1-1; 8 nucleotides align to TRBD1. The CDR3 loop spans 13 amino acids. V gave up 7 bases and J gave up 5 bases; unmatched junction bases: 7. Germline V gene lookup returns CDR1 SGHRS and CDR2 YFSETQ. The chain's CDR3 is CASADRGGTEAFF. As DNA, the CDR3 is TGCGCCAGCGCAGACAGGGGTGGGACTGAAGCTTTCTTT.

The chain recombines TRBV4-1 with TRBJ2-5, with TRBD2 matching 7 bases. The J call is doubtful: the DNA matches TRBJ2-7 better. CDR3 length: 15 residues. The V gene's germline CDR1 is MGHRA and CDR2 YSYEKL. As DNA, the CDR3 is TGCGCCAGCAGTCTAACGGGGGAGGGCTCGTACGAGCAGTACTTC. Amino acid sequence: CASSLTGEGSYEQYF.

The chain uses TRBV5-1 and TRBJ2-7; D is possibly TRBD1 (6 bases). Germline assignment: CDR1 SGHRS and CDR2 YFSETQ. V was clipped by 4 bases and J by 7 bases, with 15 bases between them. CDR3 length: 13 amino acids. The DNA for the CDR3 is TGCGCCAGCAGCCCCGCTTGGGGGCGAGAGCAGTACTTC. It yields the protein CASSPAWGREQYF.

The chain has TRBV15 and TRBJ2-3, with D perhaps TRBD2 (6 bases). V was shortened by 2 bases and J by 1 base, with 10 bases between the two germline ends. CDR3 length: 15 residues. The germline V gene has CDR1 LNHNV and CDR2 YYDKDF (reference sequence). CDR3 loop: CATSRRRGGTDTQYF. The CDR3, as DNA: TGTGCCACCAGCAGAAGGCGGGGAGGCACAGATACGCAGTATTTT.

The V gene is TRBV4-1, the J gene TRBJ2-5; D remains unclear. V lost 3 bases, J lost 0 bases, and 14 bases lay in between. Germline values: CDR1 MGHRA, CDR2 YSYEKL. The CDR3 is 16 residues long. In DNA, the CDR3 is TGCGCCAGCAGCCACCCGGGCACGAAATACCAAGAGACCCAGTACTTC. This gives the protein CASSHPGTKYQETQYF.

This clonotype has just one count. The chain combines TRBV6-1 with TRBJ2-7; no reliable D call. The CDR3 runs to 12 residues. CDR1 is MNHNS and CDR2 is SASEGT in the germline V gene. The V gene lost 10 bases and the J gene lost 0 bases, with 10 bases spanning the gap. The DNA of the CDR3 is TGTGCCACCCGTCCGAGCTCCTACGAGCAGTACTTC. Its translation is CATRPSSYEQYF.

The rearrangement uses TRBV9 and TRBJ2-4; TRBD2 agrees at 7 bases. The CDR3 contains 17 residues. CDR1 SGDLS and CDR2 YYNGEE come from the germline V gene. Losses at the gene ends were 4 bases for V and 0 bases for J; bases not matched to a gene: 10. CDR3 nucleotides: TGTGCCAGCAGCTCAGGCCCAGCGGGACTAGCCAAAAACATTCAGTACTTC. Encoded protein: CASSSGPAGLAKNIQYF.

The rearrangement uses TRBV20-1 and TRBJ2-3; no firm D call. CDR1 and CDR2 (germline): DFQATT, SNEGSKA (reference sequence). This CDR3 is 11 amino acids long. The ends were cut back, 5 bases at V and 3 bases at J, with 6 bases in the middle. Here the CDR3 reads CSAGVTDTQYF. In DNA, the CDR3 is TGCAGTGCTGGCGTGACAGATACGCAGTATTTT.

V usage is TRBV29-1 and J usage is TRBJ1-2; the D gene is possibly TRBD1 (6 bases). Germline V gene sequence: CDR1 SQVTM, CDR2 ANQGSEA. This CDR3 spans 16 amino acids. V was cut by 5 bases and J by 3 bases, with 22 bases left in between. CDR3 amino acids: CSVSIHDRQPYYGYTF. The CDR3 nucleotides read TGCAGCGTTTCCATCCACGACAGGCAGCCGTACTATGGCTACACCTTC.

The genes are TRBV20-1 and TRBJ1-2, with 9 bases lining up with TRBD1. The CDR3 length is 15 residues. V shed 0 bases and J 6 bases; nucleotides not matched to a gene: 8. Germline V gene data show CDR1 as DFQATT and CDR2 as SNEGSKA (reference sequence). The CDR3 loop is CSARDQNRGQNGYTF. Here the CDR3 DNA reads TGCAGTGCTAGAGATCAAAACAGGGGGCAAAATGGCTACACCTTC.

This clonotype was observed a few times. The CDR3 here is CASSQGTGALYEQFF. CDR3 DNA: TGTGCCAGCAGCCAAGGAACCGGGGCCCTTTATGAGCAGTTCTTC. The V call is TRBV4-2, the J call TRBJ2-1; either TRBD1 or TRBD2 may supply D (5 bases each). This CDR3 is built from 15 residues. The germline CDR1 and CDR2 sequences are LGHNA and YNFKEQ. V shed 1 base and J shed 8 bases, with 15 bases lying between them.

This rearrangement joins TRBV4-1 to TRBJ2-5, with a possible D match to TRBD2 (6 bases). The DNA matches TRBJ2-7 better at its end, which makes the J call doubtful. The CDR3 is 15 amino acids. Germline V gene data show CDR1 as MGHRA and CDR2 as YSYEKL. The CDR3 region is CASSQEQLGLYEQYF. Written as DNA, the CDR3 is TGCGCCAGCAGCCAAGAGCAACTGGGACTCTACGAGCAGTACTTC.

DNA of the CDR3: TGTGCCAGCAGCCACATCGCGGGGGCTAGCAATCAGCCCCAGCATTTT. It translates to CASSHIAGASNQPQHF. The V gene is TRBV28, the J gene TRBJ1-5; tentatively, D is TRBD1 (6 bases). The ends were cut back, 6 bases at V and 0 bases at J, with 15 bases in the middle. From germline, CDR1 is MDHEN and CDR2 SYDVKM. The CDR3 has 16 residues.

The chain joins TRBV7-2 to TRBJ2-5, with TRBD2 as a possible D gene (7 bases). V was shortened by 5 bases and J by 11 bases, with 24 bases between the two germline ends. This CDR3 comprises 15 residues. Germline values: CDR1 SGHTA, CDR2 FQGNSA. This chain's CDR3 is CASSHNLGGGDEQYF. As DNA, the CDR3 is TGTGCCAGCAGCCATAACTTGGGGGGGGGCGATGAGCAGTACTTC.

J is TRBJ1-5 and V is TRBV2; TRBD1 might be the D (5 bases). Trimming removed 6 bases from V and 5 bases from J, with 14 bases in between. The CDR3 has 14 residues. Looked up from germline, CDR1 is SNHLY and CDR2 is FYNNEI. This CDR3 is CASRSQGVDQPQHF. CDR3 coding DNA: TGTGCCAGCAGGTCTCAGGGAGTGGATCAGCCCCAGCATTTT.

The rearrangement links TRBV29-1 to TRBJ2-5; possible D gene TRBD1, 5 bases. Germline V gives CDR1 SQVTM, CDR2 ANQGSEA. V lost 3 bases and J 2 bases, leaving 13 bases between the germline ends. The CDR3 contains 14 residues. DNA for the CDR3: TGCAGCGTTGATATCACAGGAGTTCAAGAGACCCAGTACTTC. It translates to CSVDITGVQETQYF.

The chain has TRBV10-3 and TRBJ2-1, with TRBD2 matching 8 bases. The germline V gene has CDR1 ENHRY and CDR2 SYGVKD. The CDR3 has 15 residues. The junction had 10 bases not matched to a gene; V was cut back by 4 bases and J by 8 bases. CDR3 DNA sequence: TGTGCCATCAGTGTCTGGGAGCGGGAGAGCTATGAGCAGTTCTTC. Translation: CAISVWERESYEQFF.

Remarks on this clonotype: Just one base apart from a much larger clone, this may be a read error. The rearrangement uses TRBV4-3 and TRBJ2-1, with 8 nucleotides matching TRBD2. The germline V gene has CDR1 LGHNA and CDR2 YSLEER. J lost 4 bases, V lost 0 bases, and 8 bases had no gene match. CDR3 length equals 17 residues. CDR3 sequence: CASSQECYGREYNEQFF. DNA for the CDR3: TGCGCCAGCAGCCAAGAGTGTTACGGGAGGGAATACAATGAGCAGTTCTTC.